Below are 4 T cell receptor beta chains sequenced from a single sample in a study of metastatic and nonmetastatic thyroid tumors. No patient received treatment before thyroid surgery. TCRdb recomputed clones from the PCR reads via MiXCR. Among several thousand clones listed, 32% were seen once. Sequencing input: tumor tissue. Every receptor here comes from a female donor with papillary thyroid cancer or a benign thyroid nodule (not recorded which). Some clones in this sample may be carry-over from other donors' samples.

The chain uses TRBV11-1 and TRBJ1-2, with 7 bases aligning to TRBD1. The CDR3 contains 17 residues. Germline values: CDR1 SGHAT, CDR2 FQDESV (reference sequence). The V and J ends lost 3 bases and 7 bases, in that order; junction bases with no gene match: 17. CDR3: CASSLSWATGSVSGYTF. The CDR3 nucleotides are TGTGCCAGCAGCTTGTCTTGGGCGACAGGGAGTGTCTCTGGCTACACCTTC.

This clone came up a few times. The rearrangement uses TRBV28 and TRBJ1-5; no firm D call. The CDR3 is made up of 16 amino acids. Germline CDR1 reads MDHEN; CDR2 reads SYDVKM. Trimming took 3 bases from V and 0 from J, leaving 12 bases between them. CDR3 coding DNA: TGTGCCAGCAGTTTCTTCTCGGACGGTAGCAATCAGCCCCAGCATTTT. Translated, it gives CASSFFSDGSNQPQHF.

This clone was observed a few times. The rearrangement joins TRBV10-2 to TRBJ2-7; D unclear. The CDR3 has 11 amino acids. V lost 3 bases and J 3 bases, leaving 3 bases between the germline ends. CDR1 is WSHSY and CDR2 is SAAADI in the germline V gene. This chain's CDR3 is CASSDGYEQYF. The CDR3 DNA is TGCGCCAGCAGTGATGGCTACGAGCAGTACTTC.

This clone was recorded a few times. V gene TRBV28 combines with J gene TRBJ2-2; no clear D gene. Germline assignment: CDR1 MDHEN and CDR2 SYDVKM. The CDR3 contains 15 residues. V was shortened by 1 base and J by 1 base, with 7 bases between the two germline ends. In DNA form, the CDR3 reads TGTGCCAGCAGTTTATTGGGCCAGAACACCGGGGAGCTGTTTTTT. Translation: CASSLLGQNTGELFF.